Given below is one T cell receptor beta chain in context. Its specificity is unknown. Each TCR beta library was made by quantitative 5'-RACE that incorporated molecular barcodes. A single record per CDR3 protein comes from TCRdb applying MiXCR to the 5' RACE reads. The repertoire consists of hundreds of thousands of distinct CDR3 sequences, with 17% occurring once and the leading ten covering 1%. The data stem from a study of CD8 T cells in ankylosing spondylitis. Study-wide results and limits: Among TCR beta sequences, a motif of eight highly homologous variants appeared characteristic of ankylosing spondylitis blood. Matched ankylosing spondylitis synovial fluid reportedly contained a significantly enriched population of disease-linked clones. Some of the motif variants had earlier been found in reactive arthritis patients' fluid and blood. Disease-linked clones proved CD8+ and comparatively uncommon in peripheral blood.

The clonotype was recovered from a male donor with ankylosing spondylitis. Sequenced input: blood, either unsorted or a sorted T cell fraction (not recorded which).

CDR3 DNA sequence: TGTGCCAGCATCTTCACAGGGCAGAGCAATGAGCAGTTCTTC. This encodes CASIFTGQSNEQFF. This chain connects TRBV12-3 or TRBV12-4 to TRBJ2-1, with D possibly TRBD1 on 6 matching bases. This CDR3 has 14 amino acids. Trimming took 7 bases from V and 6 from J, leaving 16 bases between them.